This TCR beta chain was profiled in a study of read filtering for tumor transcriptome and immune sequencing. Overall study: Among patients, approximately 17 were male and around 15 female, aged roughly 45 to 90 (mean about 66). Study results and limitations: Even smaller IR-seq throughput identified most shared clonotypes. Sorted CD138-negative bone marrow cells were not purified T cells.

This clonotype was counted many times. The antigen is not known. In germline, CDR1 is LNHNV, CDR2 YYDKDF (reference sequence). There are 16 residues in the CDR3. Trimming removed 3 bases at V and 3 bases at J, with 15 bases between. The library was built from around 400 ng RNA with molecular barcoded adaptors for alpha/delta and beta/gamma chains. TCRdb itself ran the reads through MiXCR, one entry per CDR3 protein. The table has approximately 25,000 distinct CDR3 sequences, over 13% seen once; the top ten hold around two fifths. Specimen: a population of CD138-negative cells sorted from bone marrow. The clonotype comes from a donor at least 40 years old with multiple myeloma. This chain uses TRBV15 with TRBJ1-5; D unresolved. The CDR3: CATSSPRSHPNQPQHF. The CDR3 DNA follows: TGTGCCACCAGCAGCCCGCGAAGTCATCCCAATCAGCCCCAGCATTTT.